Listed below are T cell receptor beta chains from one sample, sequenced in a study of blood T cells in healthy people across ages. TCRdb re-called the 5' RACE reads with MiXCR, one entry per CDR3 protein. The data hold around 850,000 distinct CDR3 sequences, with around 36% observed a single time. The specimen was blood. These receptors all stem from a man between 18 and 29 years old in good health. CDR3s include the opening cysteine and the closing phenylalanine or tryptophan. D genes are given only for firm matches. Part of the rows lack a size; the others show once, few, many or a class for expanded clones.

j_call,clone_size,v_call,d_call,cdr3_nt,cdr3_aa
TRBJ1-2,-,TRBV9,-,TGTGCCAGCAGTGCAGGATCTGGCTATGGCAACACCTTC,CASSAGSGYGNTF
TRBJ1-6,few,TRBV4-2,-,TGTGCCAGCAGCCACACAGACGGGGGCTCCTATAATTCACCCCTCCACTTT,CASSHTDGGSYNSPLHF
TRBJ2-3,-,TRBV5-5,TRBD1,TGTGCCAGCAGCGGGACAGCTGGAACGCAGTATTTT,CASSGTAGTQYF
TRBJ1-1,-,TRBV4-2,-,TGTGCCAGCAGCCCGGGTGCGGGGACCGACACTGAAGCTTTCTTT,CASSPGAGTDTEAFF
TRBJ2-1,-,TRBV5-1,-,TGCGCCAGCAGCTTGGTCGGCAGCGAGACCTACGAGCAGTTCTTC,CASSLVGSETYEQFF
TRBJ2-4,-,TRBV7-2,TRBD2,TGTGCCAGCAGCCGCGGACTAGCGGGGGGGAAAAACATTCAGTACTTC,CASSRGLAGGKNIQYF
TRBJ2-7,-,TRBV20-1,TRBD1,TGCAGGCCCCATAGGGGGCCGGGTGACTACAATGAGCAGTACTTC,CRPHRGPGDYNEQYF
TRBJ1-4,-,TRBV18,-,TGTGCCAGCTCCCGAGAAGGACGGAATAATGAAAAACTGTTTTTT,CASSREGRNNEKLFF
TRBJ2-4,few,TRBV12-3/TRBV12-4,TRBD2,TGTGCCAGCAGTCGATTTAGCGGGGGGGCCCTTCCGGCCATTCAGTACTTC,CASSRFSGGALPAIQYF
TRBJ2-1,-,TRBV27,TRBD2,TGTGCCAGCAGTAGTACTTCCCGGGACTACAACTTGGGTAATGAGCAGTTCTTC,CASSSTSRDYNLGNEQFF
TRBJ2-7,few,TRBV10-3,TRBD1,TGTGCCATCAGTGAGACTGACAGGGACCCCCCAGCCAATGAGCAGTACTTC,CAISETDRDPPANEQYF
TRBJ2-1,-,TRBV6-2/TRBV6-3,TRBD2,TGTGCCAGCAGCCAGCCGGGACTAGCGGGGAATGAGCAGTTCTTC,CASSQPGLAGNEQFF
TRBJ1-4,-,TRBV20-1,-,TGCAGTGCTAGCTCCGGGGGGTCGGCTAATGAAAAACTGTTTTTT,CSASSGGSANEKLFF
TRBJ2-1,-,TRBV18,TRBD1,TGTGCCAGCTCACCATATTCAGGGGGCAATGAGCAGTTCTTC,CASSPYSGGNEQFF
TRBJ2-1,few,TRBV18,-,TGTGCCAGCTCACCTATTCAGGCAAGCTCCTACAATGAGCAGTTCTTC,CASSPIQASSYNEQFF
TRBJ2-5,-,TRBV20-1,-,TGCAGTGCTAAGCGCCATCAAGAGACCCAGTACTTC,CSAKRHQETQYF
TRBJ2-1,few,TRBV7-9,-,TGTGCCAGCGATACAGGAAATCCGATCCAACATGAGCAGTTCTTC,CASDTGNPIQHEQFF
TRBJ2-1,-,TRBV14,-,TGTGCCAGCAGCCAAGGGGCAGGGCCCAACTACAATGAGCAGTTCTTC,CASSQGAGPNYNEQFF
TRBJ2-7,-,TRBV12-3/TRBV12-4,-,TGTGCCAGCAGCTACAGGGCCCACGAGCAGTACTTC,CASSYRAHEQYF
TRBJ1-4,-,TRBV7-9,-,TGTGCCAGCAGCCCCGTTGGTGAAAAACTGTTTTTT,CASSPVGEKLFF
TRBJ2-5,few,TRBV12-3/TRBV12-4,-,TGTGCCAGCAGTTTTGGATCGGGCCAGTACTTC,CASSFGSGQYF
TRBJ2-3,few,TRBV7-9,-,TGTGCCAGCAGCTTAGTCTCGGGGCTTACAGATACGCAGTATTTT,CASSLVSGLTDTQYF
TRBJ1-2,-,TRBV20-1,TRBD1,TGCAGTGCTAGAGACACAGGGGGCGATGGCTACACCTTC,CSARDTGGDGYTF
TRBJ2-3,-,TRBV5-1,-,TGCGCCAGCAGCTTGGAGGGAAGGGATACGCAGTATTTT,CASSLEGRDTQYF
TRBJ1-1,-,TRBV27,-,TGTGCCAGCAGCCCTACTCGGACAGCTACACGAACTCAGAACACTGAAGCTTTCTTT,CASSPTRTATRTQNTEAFF
TRBJ1-4,-,TRBV25-1,TRBD1,TGTGCCAGCAGTGAAATGGGACAGGGGGCGGGAAAACTGTTTTTT,CASSEMGQGAGKLFF
TRBJ1-2,-,TRBV7-3,TRBD1,TGTGCCAGCAGCTTACCGGACAGGGTTGGCTACACCTTC,CASSLPDRVGYTF
TRBJ1-4,few,TRBV6-1,-,TGTGCCAGTGTGAAGGACAAAACTAATGAAAAACTGTTTTTT,CASVKDKTNEKLFF
TRBJ1-2,-,TRBV3-1,-,TGTGCCAGCGGGGCAGGACGTGATGGCTACACCTTC,CASGAGRDGYTF
TRBJ1-1,-,TRBV6-5,-,TGTGCCAGCAGACCACCGGGACTTTCGAACACTGAAGCTTTCTTT,CASRPPGLSNTEAFF
TRBJ2-6,-,TRBV7-9,-,TGTGCCAGCAGCAACCCCAGGAGAACCGCAAACTCTGGGGCCAACGTCCTGACTTTC,CASSNPRRTANSGANVLTF
TRBJ2-1,many,TRBV12-3/TRBV12-4,-,TGTGCCAGCAGTTTACCCGACTCCCAGATATACAATGAGCAGTTCTTC,CASSLPDSQIYNEQFF
TRBJ2-7,-,TRBV13,TRBD2,TGTGCCAGCGCTGGGACTAGCGGGGGGGCTAATGAGCAGTACTTC,CASAGTSGGANEQYF
TRBJ2-2,-,TRBV5-1,TRBD1,TGCGCCAGCAGCCAGTGGACAGGGGAGAACCCCGGGGAGCTGTTTTTT,CASSQWTGENPGELFF
TRBJ2-5,many,TRBV4-1,TRBD2,TGCGCCAGCAGCCAAGATAGGCGGGGGGGCAGAGAGACCCAGTACTTC,CASSQDRRGGRETQYF
TRBJ2-3,-,TRBV12-3/TRBV12-4,-,TGTGCCAGCAGCTATCTTAGCGCAGCAGATCAGTATTTT,CASSYLSAADQYF
TRBJ2-5,few,TRBV9,TRBD2,TGTGCCAGCAGCGTGACTAGCGGGGGGCTAGAGACCCAGTACTTC,CASSVTSGGLETQYF
TRBJ1-5,few,TRBV5-5,-,TGTGCCAGCAGCTCGGGGACTCAGCCACGGAATCAGCCCCAGCATTTT,CASSSGTQPRNQPQHF
TRBJ2-7,-,TRBV7-2,-,TGTGCCACCAAGCTGAGGGGGGGGGGCTCCTACGAGCAGTACTTC,CATKLRGGGSYEQYF
TRBJ2-7,-,TRBV28,-,TGTGCCAGCAGTCGCCTCGAGCAGTACTTC,CASSRLEQYF
TRBJ2-5,many,TRBV4-3,-,TGCGCCAGCAGCAAGGCCTTTTGGGAGACCCAGTACTTC,CASSKAFWETQYF